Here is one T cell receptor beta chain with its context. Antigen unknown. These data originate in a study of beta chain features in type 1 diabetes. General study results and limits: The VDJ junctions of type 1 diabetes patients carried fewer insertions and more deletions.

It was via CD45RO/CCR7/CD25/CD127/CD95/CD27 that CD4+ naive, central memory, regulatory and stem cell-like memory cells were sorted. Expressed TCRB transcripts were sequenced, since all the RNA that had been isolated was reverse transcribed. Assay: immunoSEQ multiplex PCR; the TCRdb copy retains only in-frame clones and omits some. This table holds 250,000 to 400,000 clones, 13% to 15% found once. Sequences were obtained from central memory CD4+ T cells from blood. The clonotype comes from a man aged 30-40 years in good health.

The CDR3 nucleotides are TGTGCCAGCTCACCACAGGCAGGGACGGGCAATGAGCAGTTCTTC. It encodes CASSPQAGTGNEQFF. V gene TRBV18 combines with J gene TRBJ2-1; possibly TRBD1 or TRBD2 for D (5 bases each). The length of the CDR3 is 15 residues. Trimming pared 1 base from V and 6 bases from J, leaving 13 bases between. Germline V gives CDR1 KGHSH, CDR2 LQKENI.